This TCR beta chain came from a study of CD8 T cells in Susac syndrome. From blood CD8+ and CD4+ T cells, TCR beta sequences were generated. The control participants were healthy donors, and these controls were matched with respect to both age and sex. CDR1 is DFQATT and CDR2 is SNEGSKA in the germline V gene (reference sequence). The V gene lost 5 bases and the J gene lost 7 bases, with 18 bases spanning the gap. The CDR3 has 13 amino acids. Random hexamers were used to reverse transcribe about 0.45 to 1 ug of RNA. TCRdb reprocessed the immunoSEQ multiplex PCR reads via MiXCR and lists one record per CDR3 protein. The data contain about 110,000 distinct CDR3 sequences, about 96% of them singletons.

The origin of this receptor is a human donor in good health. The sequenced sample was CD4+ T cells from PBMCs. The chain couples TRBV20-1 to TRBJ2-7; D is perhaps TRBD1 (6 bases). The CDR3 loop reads CSAAVPGAREQYF. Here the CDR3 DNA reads TGCAGTGCTGCTGTACCAGGGGCGCGGGAGCAGTACTTC.